Detailed here is one TCR beta chain. The record originates from a study of cytomegalovirus exposure and HLA in healthy donors. On the study more broadly: From donors who were HLA-typed, an early data release held about 89 million unique TCRs.

V was pared by 6 bases and J by 2 bases, with 4 bases of the junction left unmatched. This CDR3 comprises 13 residues. Germline-derived CDR1 and CDR2 are SQVTM and ANQGSEA. The PCR employed 60 Vbeta primers together with 13 Jbeta primers. Clones were read by immunoSEQ multiplex PCR, and TCRdb kept only the in-frame ones, dropping some. The sample yields roughly 160,000 clones, about two thirds seen once. The chain links TRBV29-1 to TRBJ1-2; the match to TRBD1 covers 9 bases. The specimen sequenced was PBMCs. The TCR originated in a woman aged 25 to 45 in good health and CMV-seronegative. The CDR3 sequence: CSVRTGENYGYTF. In DNA, the CDR3 is TGCAGCGTCCGGACAGGGGAAAACTATGGCTACACCTTC.